These 13 T cell receptor beta chains share one sample of origin, sequenced in a study of shared clonotypes between healthy human individuals. Terminally differentiated effector memory CD45RA+ cells were excluded by CCR7 positive selection of CD45RO-negative cells. Sequencing was performed with immunoSEQ multiplex PCR; in TCRdb, only in-frame clones are kept and a portion is missing. The sample lists about 2.1 million clones, just over 90% occurring once. Material for sequencing was naive CD8+ T cells from PBMCs. These receptors originate from a man aged 18-30 years in good health. Some clones in this sample may be carry-over from other donors' samples.

This clone came up a few times. The V and J genes are TRBV9 and TRBJ1-1; 10 nucleotides agree with TRBD1. Germline V gene lookup returns CDR1 SGDLS and CDR2 YYNGEE. The CDR3 runs 13 residues. The junction had 3 bases not matched to a gene; V was cut back by 7 bases and J by 3 bases. The CDR3 DNA follows: TGTGCCAGCGGGGGGACAGGGGACACTGAAGCTTTCTTT. It translates to CASGGTGDTEAFF. The entire variable domain, with the rest obtained from reference TRBV9 and TRBJ1-1, is as follows: DSGVTQTPKHLITATGQRVTLRCSPRSGDLSVYWYQQSLDQGLQFLIQYYNGEERAKGNILERFSAQQFPDLHSELNLSSLELGDSALYFCASGGTGDTEAFFGQGTRLTVV.

The chain carries TRBV5-4 and TRBJ2-3; 8 positions match TRBD2. Germline lookup yields CDR1 SGHNT and CDR2 YYREEE (reference sequence). Germline trimming cut 5 bases from V and 0 bases from J; bases unmatched to any gene: 8. The CDR3 has 16 amino acids. This chain's CDR3 is CASSGLAGPSTDTQYF. The CDR3 bases are TGTGCCAGCAGTGGATTAGCGGGACCTAGCACAGATACGCAGTATTTT.

The chain couples TRBV27 to TRBJ2-3; 8 bases fit TRBD1. The CDR3 is made up of 14 amino acids. Per the germline V gene, CDR1 is MNHEY and CDR2 is SMNVEV (reference sequence). V lost 10 bases and J lost 1; bases outside the gene matches: 7. The CDR3 region has the DNA TGTGCCACCAGGACAGGGAGAGGCACAGATACGCAGTATTTT. It encodes CATRTGRGTDTQYF.

The rearrangement uses TRBV28 and TRBJ2-3; possible D gene TRBD2, 6 bases. With 4 bases removed from V and 2 bases from J, the gap between germline ends came to 19 bases. CDR1 and CDR2 from the germline V gene are MDHEN and SYDVKM. This CDR3 region has 17 residues. The CDR3 reads CASSSPLNGDFTDTQYF. The CDR3 DNA follows: TGTGCCAGCAGTTCACCCCTTAATGGGGACTTCACAGATACGCAGTATTTT. The whole variable domain, filled in from reference TRBV28 and TRBJ2-3, reads DVKVTQSSRYLVKRTGEKVFLECVQDMDHENMFWYRQDPGLGLRLIYFSYDVKMKEKGDIPEGYSVSREKKERFSLILESASTNQTSMYLCASSSPLNGDFTDTQYFGPGTRLTVL.

This clone was counted a single time. Since no conserved phenylalanine or tryptophan closes the CDR3, a read error is the likely cause. No DNA is shown, since the ends of the CDR3 on it are uncertain; the CDR3 is the one TCRdb lists. The genes are TRBV6-4 and TRBJ2-7; TRBD2, the D gene given by the table, was not confirmed from the DNA. Germline loops: CDR1 MRHNA, CDR2 SNTAGT. The CDR3 adds up to 10 amino acids, both ends counted. This CDR3 is CASSDSNWFL.

The chain is built from TRBV28 and TRBJ1-5; D is perhaps TRBD1 (6 bases). CDR1 is MDHEN and CDR2 is SYDVKM in the germline V gene. The ends were cut back, 3 bases at V and 6 bases at J, with 15 bases in the middle. This CDR3 has 15 residues. In nucleotides, the CDR3 is TGTGCCAGCAGTTTTCAAGGGGGGGCGAGTCAGCCCCAGCATTTT. Its protein product is CASSFQGGASQPQHF.

V usage is TRBV2 and J usage is TRBJ2-1; D ambiguous. CDR1 and CDR2 (germline): SNHLY, FYNNEI. CDR3 length: 14 amino acids. V was trimmed by 4 bases and J by 6 bases, leaving 13 bases between them. As DNA, the CDR3 is TGTGCCAGCAGTGGGGTAGCTCTACTCAATGAGCAGTTCTTC. The encoded protein is CASSGVALLNEQFF.

V and J are TRBV27 and TRBJ2-7; 9 nucleotides line up with TRBD2. The germline CDR1 and CDR2 sequences are MNHEY and SMNVEV (reference sequence). V was pared by 4 bases and J by 2 bases, with 6 bases of the junction left unmatched. The CDR3 extends over 15 amino acids. CDR3 nucleotides: TGTGCCAGCAGTTCATCCCCTAGCGGGACCTACGAGCAGTACTTC. Translated: CASSSSPSGTYEQYF.

The chain carries TRBV5-1 and TRBJ2-5, with D possibly matching TRBD1 (6 bases). The CDR3 loop spans 13 amino acids. Trimming removed 2 bases from V and 3 bases from J, with 8 bases in between. Germline CDR1 and CDR2: SGHRS and YFSETQ. The CDR3 coding sequence is TGCGCCAGCAGCTTCTGGACAGAAGAGACCCAGTACTTC. This sequence encodes CASSFWTEETQYF.

This chain joins TRBV27 and TRBJ2-3, with TRBD2 matching 14 bases. Trimming at V came to 5 bases and at J to 4 bases, leaving 5 bases not matched to a gene. Germline loops: CDR1 MNHEY, CDR2 SMNVEV (reference sequence). This CDR3 contains 16 residues. CDR3 region: CASSIRLAGGADTQYF. The CDR3 DNA reads TGTGCCAGCAGTATTCGACTAGCGGGAGGGGCAGATACGCAGTATTTT.

Worth noting for this clone: Other nucleotide sequences from this sample produce the same CDR3. The chain recombines TRBV6-5 with TRBJ2-2; tentative D call: TRBD2 (5 bases). The V gene's germline CDR1 is MNHEY and CDR2 SVGAGI. CDR3 length equals 16 residues. V was clipped by 0 bases and J by 1 base, with 9 bases between them. The CDR3 DNA is TGTGCCAGCAGTTACTCGACCGGGGAGAACACCGGGGAGCTGTTTTTT. It codes for CASSYSTGENTGELFF.

V usage is TRBV27 and J usage is TRBJ2-7; 13 bases are shared with TRBD2. The CDR3 extends over 17 amino acids. CDR1 and CDR2 from the germline V gene are MNHEY and SMNVEV (reference sequence). V was clipped by 6 bases and J by 2 bases; unmatched bases: 10. CDR3 in amino acids: CASRTMSGLAGAYEQYF. The CDR3 DNA is TGTGCCAGCAGAACGATGTCCGGACTAGCGGGAGCCTACGAGCAGTACTTC.

This clone is a singleton in its sample. Different DNA sequences within this sample yield the same CDR3. V gene TRBV19 combines with J gene TRBJ1-1; D is unclear. The V gene lost 7 bases and the J gene lost 1 base, with 13 bases spanning the gap. The CDR3 totals 14 residues. Germline V gives CDR1 LNHDA, CDR2 SQIVND (reference sequence). CDR3 residues: CASNPRQANTEAFF. The DNA for the CDR3 is TGTGCCAGTAACCCGAGGCAGGCGAACACTGAAGCTTTCTTT.